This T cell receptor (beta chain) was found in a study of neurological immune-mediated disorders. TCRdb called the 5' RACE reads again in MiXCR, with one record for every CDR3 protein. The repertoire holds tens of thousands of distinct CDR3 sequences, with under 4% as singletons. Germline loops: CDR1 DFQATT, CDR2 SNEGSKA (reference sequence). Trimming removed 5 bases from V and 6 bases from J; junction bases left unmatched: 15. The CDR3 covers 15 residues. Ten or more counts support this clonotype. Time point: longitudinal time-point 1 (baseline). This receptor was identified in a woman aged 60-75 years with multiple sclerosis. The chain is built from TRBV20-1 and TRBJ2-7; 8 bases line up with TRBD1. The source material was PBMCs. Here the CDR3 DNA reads TGCAGTGCTGGGTCTTTTGGGACAGGATGGGGCGAGCAGTACTTC. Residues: CSAGSFGTGWGEQYF.